This T cell receptor beta chain appears in the sequencing data of a study of identical twins. The CDR3 runs 15 residues. Germline assignment: CDR1 KGHSH and CDR2 LQKENI. V lost 3 bases and J 0 bases, leaving 12 bases between the germline ends. A universal primer site arose from template switching, and cDNA bore unique molecular identifiers. TCRdb called the 5' RACE reads again in MiXCR, with one record for every CDR3 protein. This table has around 490,000 distinct CDR3 sequences, 13% to 15% appearing once. These same records also appear under a second study, on yellow fever vaccine responses in identical twins.

The sequence derives from a woman between 18 and 29 years old in good health. The rearrangement joins TRBV18 to TRBJ2-7; TRBD2 is a possible D gene (6 bases). The specimen sequenced was CD4+ T cells sorted from blood. DNA for the CDR3: TGTGCCAGCTCACCGAAAACGGGAGCCTCCTACGAGCAGTACTTC. This codes for CASSPKTGASYEQYF.